Following are 22 T cell receptor beta chains from one sample sequenced in a study of CD8 T cells in ankylosing spondylitis. TCRdb passed the 5' RACE reads through MiXCR, listing each CDR3 protein once. The sample includes nearly 250,000 distinct CDR3 sequences, 32% of them seen just once. The sample consisted of blood, either unsorted or a sorted T cell fraction (not recorded which). These receptors all stem from a male donor with ankylosing spondylitis or in good health (not recorded which).

V and J are TRBV7-9 and TRBJ2-5; no clear D. This CDR3 has 13 residues. Germline CDR1 SEHNR, CDR2 FQNEAQ (reference sequence). Trimming removed 6 bases at V and 5 bases at J, with 13 bases between. CDR3 sequence reads: CASSYPESETQYF. CDR3 DNA sequence: TGTGCCAGCAGTTACCCAGAGTCGGAGACCCAGTACTTC.

CDR3 coding DNA: TGCGCCAGCAGCTCGACAGCTTCGGATGAGCAGTTCTTC. Translating it yields CASSSTASDEQFF. This rearrangement joins TRBV5-1 to TRBJ2-1; TRBD1 is a possible D gene (5 bases). The V end was cut by 3 bases, the J end by 8 bases, with 12 bases between. The V gene's germline CDR1 is SGHRS and CDR2 YFSETQ. This CDR3 contains 13 residues. Full variable domain (rest looked up from reference TRBV5-1 and TRBJ2-1): KAGVTQTPRYLIKTRGQQVTLSCSPISGHRSVSWYQQTPGQGLQFLFEYFSETQRNKGNFPGRFSGRQFSNSRSEMNVSTLELGDSALYLCASSSTASDEQFFGPGTRLTVL.

The chain joins TRBV3-1 to TRBJ2-1; TRBD2 agrees at 9 bases. With V trimmed by 4 bases and J by 3 bases, 4 bases remained unmatched. CDR1 is LGHDT, CDR2 YNNKEL, per germline (reference sequence). This CDR3 is built from 15 residues. The CDR3 region has the DNA TGTGCCAGCAGCCGTCAGCGGGGGGACTACAATGAGCAGTTCTTC. This codes for CASSRQRGDYNEQFF.

This clonotype was seen repeatedly, ten times or more. The rearrangement joins TRBV6-4 to TRBJ2-1; D is possibly TRBD2 (6 bases). V was shortened by 4 bases and J by 6 bases, with 13 bases between the two germline ends. From germline, CDR1 is MRHNA and CDR2 SNTAGT. The CDR3 loop spans 14 amino acids. This CDR3 reads CASSVGQGGNEQFF. The CDR3 DNA reads as TGTGCCAGCAGTGTAGGCCAGGGAGGCAATGAGCAGTTCTTC.

In its sample, this clonotype was seen a few times. This chain uses TRBV9 with TRBJ2-2; the D is unclear. CDR1 is SGDLS and CDR2 is YYNGEE in the germline V gene. This CDR3 has 16 amino acids. With 3 bases removed from V and 1 base from J, the gap between germline ends came to 13 bases. CDR3 nucleotide sequence: TGTGCCAGCAGCGCCACATCCGGACGGAACACCGGGGAGCTGTTTTTT. Translated: CASSATSGRNTGELFF.

This clonotype was seen a few times. The chain combines TRBV20-1 with TRBJ2-3; D is possibly TRBD1 or TRBD2 (6 bases each). Germline V lookup: CDR1 DFQATT, CDR2 SNEGSKA (reference sequence). Between the trimmed V and J ends, which lost 4 bases and 2 bases, there was a span of 10 bases. The CDR3 sequence is 13 residues long. In DNA, the CDR3 is TGCAGTGCTACCCCGGGGGCCACAGATACGCAGTATTTT. Translation: CSATPGATDTQYF.

The chain has TRBV5-6 and TRBJ2-1; D unresolved. Germline V CDR1 and CDR2: SGHDT, YYEEEE. The CDR3 is 14 amino acids. V lost 0 bases and J lost 5, with 9 bases in between. Here the CDR3 reads CASSLDSLNNEQFF. CDR3 coding DNA: TGTGCCAGCAGCTTGGACAGCCTTAACAATGAGCAGTTCTTC.

The chain uses TRBV11-2 and TRBJ2-5, with D perhaps assigned TRBD1 or TRBD2 (6 bases each). The CDR3 totals 13 residues. The germline gives CDR1 SGHAT, CDR2 FQNNGV. Trimming removed 10 bases at V and 1 base at J, with 13 bases between. CDR3 loop: CATRGTLQETQYF. The CDR3 DNA is TGTGCCACCCGGGGGACACTCCAAGAGACCCAGTACTTC.

The chain couples TRBV7-6 to TRBJ2-1; D uncertain. CDR3 size: 13 residues. Germline assignment: CDR1 SGHVS and CDR2 FNYEAQ. Trimming left V 2 bases short and J 4 bases short, with 6 bases between. The CDR3 DNA reads TGTGCCAGCAGCTTAAGTGCGTACAATGAGCAGTTCTTC. As protein: CASSLSAYNEQFF.

This chain links TRBV9 with TRBJ2-2, with 8 bases matching TRBD1. Per germline, CDR1 SGDLS and CDR2 YYNGEE. Germline trimming cut 2 bases from V and 6 bases from J; bases unmatched to any gene: 6. This CDR3 spans 15 amino acids. The DNA for the CDR3 is TGTGCCAGCAGCGTTCAGGGGGCGCAGGCCGGGGAGCTGTTTTTT. This codes for CASSVQGAQAGELFF. Together with reference TRBV9 and TRBJ2-2, the CDR3 gives the full variable domain: DSGVTQTPKHLITATGQRVTLRCSPRSGDLSVYWYQQSLDQGLQFLIQYYNGEERAKGNILERFSAQQFPDLHSELNLSSLELGDSALYFCASSVQGAQAGELFFGEGSRLTVL.

Points on this clonotype: With a much larger clone just one base away, this may be a read error. Here the CDR3 reads CASSYGTGLYEQYF. The DNA for the CDR3 is TGTGCCAGCAGTTACGGGACAGGGCTCTACGAGCAGTACTTC. The chain combines TRBV12-3 or TRBV12-4 with TRBJ2-7; TRBD1 aligns across 9 bases. V shed 4 bases, J shed 3 bases, and the junction held 4 bases outside the gene matches. The CDR3 is 14 residues long.

This clonotype was counted between two and nine times. The chain combines TRBV10-2 with TRBJ1-1, with 7 positions matching TRBD1. Germline CDR1 WSHSY, CDR2 SAAADI. CDR3 length equals 16 residues. The V and J ends lost 1 base and 5 bases, in that order; junction bases with no gene match: 10. CDR3 in amino acids: CASSEYSAGGQTEAFF. In nucleotides, the CDR3 is TGCGCCAGCAGTGAGTACTCGGCAGGGGGACAGACTGAAGCTTTCTTT.

V and J are TRBV20-1 and TRBJ2-3, with D tentatively TRBD2 (6 bases). CDR3 length: 14 amino acids. Germline V gene data show CDR1 as DFQATT and CDR2 as SNEGSKA (reference sequence). V was cut by 4 bases and J by 0 bases, with 11 bases left in between. CDR3 sequence reads: CSANGGASTDTQYF. The DNA of the CDR3 is TGCAGTGCTAACGGGGGTGCTAGCACAGATACGCAGTATTTT.

This clonotype was seen only a few times. The chain recombines TRBV5-1 with TRBJ2-1; 7 bases map to TRBD2. Trimming removed 6 bases from V and 10 bases from J; junction bases left unmatched: 13. CDR1 is SGHRS and CDR2 is YFSETQ in the germline V gene. The CDR3 extends over 14 amino acids. The DNA of the CDR3 is TGCGCCAGCACCTGGGGGGGGATCCAATCCGAGCAGTTCTTC. It encodes CASTWGGIQSEQFF.

The CDR3 region has the DNA TGCAGTGCTAGACTCCCGGGGAACACTGAAGCTTTCTTT. Translated: CSARLPGNTEAFF. The chain employs TRBV20-1 and TRBJ1-1; no reliable D call. Germline V lookup: CDR1 DFQATT, CDR2 SNEGSKA (reference sequence). V lost 2 bases and J 1 base, leaving 8 bases between the germline ends. The CDR3 sequence is 13 residues long.

The chain joins TRBV12-3 or TRBV12-4 to TRBJ2-4; D is uncertain. There are 14 residues in the CDR3. Deletions cut 4 bases from V and 10 bases from J, with 17 bases between. CDR3 nucleotide sequence: TGTGCCAGCAGTTCTTGGGAAGAAACAAAAATTCAGTACTTC. Its translation: CASSSWEETKIQYF.

The chain couples TRBV4-2 to TRBJ2-1; 9 bases match TRBD2. This CDR3 is 19 amino acids long. CDR1 LGHNA and CDR2 YNFKEQ come from the germline V gene. The trim removed 1 base at V and 2 bases at J, leaving 12 bases unmatched. In DNA, the CDR3 is TGTGCCAGCAGCCAAGTCCCAGTTCGAGCGGGGGGTCCCTACAATGAGCAGTTCTTC. Translating it yields CASSQVPVRAGGPYNEQFF.

This clonotype was seen more than once but under ten times. The J gene is TRBJ2-7, the V gene TRBV9; D call uncertain. This CDR3 has 15 residues. Per the germline V gene, CDR1 is SGDLS and CDR2 is YYNGEE. Trimming removed 0 bases from V and 2 bases from J, with 12 bases in between. The CDR3 here is CASSVDPGGPYEQYF. The CDR3 coding sequence is TGTGCCAGCAGCGTAGATCCAGGTGGACCCTACGAGCAGTACTTC.

The chain employs TRBV7-2 and TRBJ2-2; 8 bases agree with TRBD2. There are 17 residues in the CDR3. The junction had 10 bases not matched to a gene; V was cut back by 5 bases and J by 2 bases. The germline V gene has CDR1 SGHTA and CDR2 FQGNSA. DNA of the CDR3: TGTGCCAGCAGCGGGGCCCGGGGGGGTAAAAACACCGGGGAGCTGTTTTTT. Protein: CASSGARGGKNTGELFF.

The chain combines TRBV12-3 or TRBV12-4 with TRBJ1-4, with TRBD1 as a possible D gene (6 bases). Trimming removed 6 bases at V and 6 bases at J, with 14 bases between. This CDR3 has 14 residues. CDR3 sequence: CASSPRGTDEKLFF. DNA for the CDR3: TGTGCCAGCAGCCCTAGGGGGACTGATGAAAAACTGTTTTTT.

This clonotype was counted only a few times. J is TRBJ2-1 and V is TRBV4-2, with TRBD2 identical over 13 bases. J gave up 9 bases and V 0 bases, and 17 bases lay outside the gene matches. Germline V gene lookup returns CDR1 LGHNA and CDR2 YNFKEQ. The CDR3 runs to 20 residues. CDR3 loop: CASSQDAGGLAGAFESEQFF. For the CDR3, the DNA is TGTGCCAGCAGCCAAGATGCGGGAGGACTAGCGGGGGCTTTTGAGAGTGAGCAGTTCTTC.

This clonotype was observed a handful of times. V is TRBV30 and J is TRBJ2-4, with 7 bases lining up with TRBD1. This CDR3 comprises 12 residues. Per germline, CDR1 GTSNPN and CDR2 SVGIG (reference sequence). The V gene end was trimmed by 8 bases and the J gene end by 7 bases; junction bases not matched to a gene: 8. CDR3 sequence: CAGGQEINIQYF. The CDR3 DNA is TGTGCCGGAGGACAGGAGATTAACATTCAGTACTTC.